This record concerns one T cell receptor beta chain sequence. Antigen: not known. Stated time point: patch test 1, 2 weeks after DPC sensitization. This sample's treatment: therapeutic diphenylcyclopropenone sensitization with weekly scalp DPC. Alopecia patients, 18 to 70 years old and DPC-suitable, served as donors. Blood, whole and unfractionated, served as the source for total RNA extraction. This sample was included in a study of human T cells and chemical hapten exposure. Study-wide results and caveats: DPC sensitization produced no change in TCRs with frequency above 1 in 1000.

The CDR3 is made up of 13 amino acids. The germline gives CDR1 LNHNV, CDR2 YYDKDF (reference sequence). V was shortened by 2 bases and J by 6 bases, with 11 bases between the two germline ends. Unique molecular identifiers were linked by the library to individual cDNA molecules. TCRdb recomputed calls from the RACE reads with MiXCR, one row per CDR3 protein. The table lists fewer than 500,000 distinct CDR3 sequences, nearly 5% of them singletons. V is TRBV15 and J is TRBJ2-7; a weak D match, TRBD2 (6 bases). The receptor was derived from a woman between 45 and 65 years old with alopecia areata. Some clones in this sample may be carry-over from other donors' samples. Source: whole blood, taken in connection with sensitization to the hapten diphenylcyclopropenone (DPC). Written as DNA, the CDR3 is TGTGCCACCAGCAGATCTGTGGGGGGCGAGCAGTACTTC. Translation gives CATSRSVGGEQYF.